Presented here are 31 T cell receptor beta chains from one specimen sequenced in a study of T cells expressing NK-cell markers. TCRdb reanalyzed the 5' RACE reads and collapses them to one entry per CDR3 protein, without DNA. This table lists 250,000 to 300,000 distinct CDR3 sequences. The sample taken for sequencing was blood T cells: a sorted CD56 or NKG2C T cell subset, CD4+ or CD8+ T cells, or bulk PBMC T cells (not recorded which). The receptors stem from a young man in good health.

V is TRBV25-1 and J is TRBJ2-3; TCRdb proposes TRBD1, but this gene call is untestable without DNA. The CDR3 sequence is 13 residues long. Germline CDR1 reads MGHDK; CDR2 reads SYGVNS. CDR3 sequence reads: CASQGDGTDTQYF. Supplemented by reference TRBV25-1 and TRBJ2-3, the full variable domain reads EADIYQTPRYLVIGTGKKITLECSQTMGHDKMYWYQQDPGMELHLIHYSYGVNSTEKGDLSSESTVSRIRTEHFPLTLESARPSHTSQYLCASQGDGTDTQYFGPGTRLTVL.

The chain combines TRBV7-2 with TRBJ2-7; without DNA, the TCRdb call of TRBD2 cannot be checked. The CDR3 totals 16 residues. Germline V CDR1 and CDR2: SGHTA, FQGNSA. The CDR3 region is CASSLTSGTRSYEQYF.

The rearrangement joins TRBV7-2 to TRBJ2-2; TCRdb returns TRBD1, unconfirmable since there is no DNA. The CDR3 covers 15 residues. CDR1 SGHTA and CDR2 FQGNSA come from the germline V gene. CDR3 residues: CASSIRGLDTGELFF.

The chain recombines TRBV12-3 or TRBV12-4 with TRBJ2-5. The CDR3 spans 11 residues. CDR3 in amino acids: CASRKEETQYF.

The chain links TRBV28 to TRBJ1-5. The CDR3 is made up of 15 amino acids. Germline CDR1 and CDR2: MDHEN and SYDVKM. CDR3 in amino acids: CASSLWRGMDQPQHF.

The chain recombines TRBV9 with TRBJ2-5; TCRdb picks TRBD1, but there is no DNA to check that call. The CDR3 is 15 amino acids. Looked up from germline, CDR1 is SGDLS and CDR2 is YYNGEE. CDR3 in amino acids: CASSSHRGPQETQYF.

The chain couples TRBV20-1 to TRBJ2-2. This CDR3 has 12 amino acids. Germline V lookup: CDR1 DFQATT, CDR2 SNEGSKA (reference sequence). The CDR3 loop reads CSAMVSAGELFF.

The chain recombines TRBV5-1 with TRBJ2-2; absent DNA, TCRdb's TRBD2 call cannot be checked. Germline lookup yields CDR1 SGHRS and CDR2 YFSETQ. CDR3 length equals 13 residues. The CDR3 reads CASRQAGAGELFF.

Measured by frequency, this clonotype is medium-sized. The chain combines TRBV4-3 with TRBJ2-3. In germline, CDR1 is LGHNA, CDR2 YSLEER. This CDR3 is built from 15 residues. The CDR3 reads CASSQRSFGTDTQYF.

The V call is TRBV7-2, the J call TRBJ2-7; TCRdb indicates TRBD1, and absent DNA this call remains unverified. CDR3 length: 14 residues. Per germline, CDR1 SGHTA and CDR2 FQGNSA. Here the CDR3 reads CASSPRQPFDEQYF.

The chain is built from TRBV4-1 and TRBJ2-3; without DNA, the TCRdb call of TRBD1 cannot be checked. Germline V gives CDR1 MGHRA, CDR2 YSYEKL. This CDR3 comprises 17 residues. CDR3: CASGLSVQGDSTDTQYF.

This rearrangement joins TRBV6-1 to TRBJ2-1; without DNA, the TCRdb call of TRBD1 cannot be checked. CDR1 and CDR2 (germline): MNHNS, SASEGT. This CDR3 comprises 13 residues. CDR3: CASSRTGPGEQFF.

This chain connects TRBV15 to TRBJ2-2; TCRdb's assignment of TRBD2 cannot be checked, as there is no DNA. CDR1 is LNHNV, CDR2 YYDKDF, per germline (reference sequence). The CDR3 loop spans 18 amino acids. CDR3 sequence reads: CATSRDLLVGGLGGELFF.

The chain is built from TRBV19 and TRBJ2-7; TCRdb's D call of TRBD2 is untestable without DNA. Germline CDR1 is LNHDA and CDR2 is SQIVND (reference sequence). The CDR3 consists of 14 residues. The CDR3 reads CASSWAGGYYEQYF.

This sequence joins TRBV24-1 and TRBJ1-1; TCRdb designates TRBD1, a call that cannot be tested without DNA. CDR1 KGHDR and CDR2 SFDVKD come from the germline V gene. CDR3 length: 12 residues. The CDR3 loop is CAFLRGNTEAFF.

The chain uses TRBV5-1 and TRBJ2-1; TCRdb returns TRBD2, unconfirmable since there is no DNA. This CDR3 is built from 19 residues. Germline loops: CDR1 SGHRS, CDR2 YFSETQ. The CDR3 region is CASSLARPSIAGETDEQFF.

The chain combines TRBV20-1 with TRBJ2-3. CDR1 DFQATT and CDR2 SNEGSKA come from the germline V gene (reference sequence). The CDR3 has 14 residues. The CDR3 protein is CSARSVASTDTQYF.

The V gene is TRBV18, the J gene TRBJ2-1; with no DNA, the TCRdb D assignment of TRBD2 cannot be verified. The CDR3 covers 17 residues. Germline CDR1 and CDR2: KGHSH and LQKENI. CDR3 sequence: CASSPREGLAGIDEQFF.

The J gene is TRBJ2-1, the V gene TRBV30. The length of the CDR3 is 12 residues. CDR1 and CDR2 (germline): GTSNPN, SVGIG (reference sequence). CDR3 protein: CAWSRQPNEQFF.

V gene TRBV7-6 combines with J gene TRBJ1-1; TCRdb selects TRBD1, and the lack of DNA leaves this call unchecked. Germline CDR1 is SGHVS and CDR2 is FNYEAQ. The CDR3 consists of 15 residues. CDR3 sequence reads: CASSPNIGTNTEAFF.

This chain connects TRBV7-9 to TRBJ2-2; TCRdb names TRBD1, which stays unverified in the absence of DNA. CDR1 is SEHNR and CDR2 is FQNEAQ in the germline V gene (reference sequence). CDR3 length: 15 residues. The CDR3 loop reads CASSFRRPGAGELFF.

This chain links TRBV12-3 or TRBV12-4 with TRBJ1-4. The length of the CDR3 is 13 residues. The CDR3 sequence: CASSLVGREKLFF.

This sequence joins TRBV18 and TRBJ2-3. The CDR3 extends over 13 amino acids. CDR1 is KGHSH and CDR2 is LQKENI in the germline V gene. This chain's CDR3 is CASSPLDTDTQYF.

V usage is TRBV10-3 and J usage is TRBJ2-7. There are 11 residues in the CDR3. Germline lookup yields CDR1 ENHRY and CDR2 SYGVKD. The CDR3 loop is CAINGVHEQYF.

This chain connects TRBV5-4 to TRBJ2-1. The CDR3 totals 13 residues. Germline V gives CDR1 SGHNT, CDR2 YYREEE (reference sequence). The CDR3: CASSHHLDNEQFF. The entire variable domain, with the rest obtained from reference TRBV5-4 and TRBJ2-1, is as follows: ETGVTQSPTHLIKTRGQQVTLRCSSQSGHNTVSWYQQALGQGPQFIFQYYREEENGRGNFPPRFSGLQFPNYSSELNVNALELDDSALYLCASSHHLDNEQFFGPGTRLTVL.

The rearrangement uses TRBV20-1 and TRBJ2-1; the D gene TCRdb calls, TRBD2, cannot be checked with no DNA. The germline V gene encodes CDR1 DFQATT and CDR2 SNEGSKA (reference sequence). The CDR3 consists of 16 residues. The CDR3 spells CSASPSGMRSYNEQFF.

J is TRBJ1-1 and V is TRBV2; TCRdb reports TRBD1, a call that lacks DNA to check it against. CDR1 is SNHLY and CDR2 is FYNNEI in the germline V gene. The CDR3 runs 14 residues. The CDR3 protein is CASSLDRASTEAFF.

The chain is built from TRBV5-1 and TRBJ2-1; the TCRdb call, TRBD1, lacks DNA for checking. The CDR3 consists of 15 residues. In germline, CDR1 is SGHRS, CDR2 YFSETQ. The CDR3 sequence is CASSLGDRDGNEQFF.

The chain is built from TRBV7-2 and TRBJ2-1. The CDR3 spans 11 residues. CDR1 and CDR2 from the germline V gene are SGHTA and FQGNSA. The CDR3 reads CASSLGLGQFF.

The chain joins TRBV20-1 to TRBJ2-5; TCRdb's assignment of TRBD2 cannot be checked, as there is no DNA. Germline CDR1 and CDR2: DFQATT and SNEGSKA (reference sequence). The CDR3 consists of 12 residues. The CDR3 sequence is CSEAGGDETQYF.

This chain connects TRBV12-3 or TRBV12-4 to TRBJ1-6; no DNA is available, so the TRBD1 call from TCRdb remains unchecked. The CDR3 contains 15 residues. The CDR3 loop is CASSSPGQGMSPLHF.